This T cell receptor beta chain appears in the sequencing data of a study of technical replicates of blood from several donors. Clones were sequenced by immunoSEQ multiplex PCR, and TCRdb holds only the in-frame ones, with some missing. The data contain 55,000 to 75,000 clones, around 96% of them seen just once; the ten biggest clones take up around 3%. This receptor was obtained from a human donor in good health. Some clones in this sample may be carry-over from other donors' samples. The specimen was PBMCs.

Here the CDR3 DNA reads TGTGCCAGCAGTTATACAGGGAAAGGTGGCTACACCTTC. It encodes CASSYTGKGGYTF. V and J are TRBV6-6 and TRBJ1-2; possible D gene TRBD1, 6 bases. V was shortened by 3 bases and J by 7 bases, with 12 bases between the two germline ends. Looked up from germline, CDR1 is MNHNY and CDR2 is SVGAGI (reference sequence). The CDR3 has 13 amino acids.